A single sample is the source of the 10 T cell receptor beta chains below, sequenced in a study of cytomegalovirus exposure and HLA in healthy donors. The PCR ran on 60 Vbeta and 13 Jbeta primers. Some clones are missing from TCRdb's copy, which holds only in-frame ones; the method was immunoSEQ multiplex PCR. This specimen shows 200,000 to 250,000 clones; the ten leading clones hold around 0.95%. The source material was PBMCs. All receptors come from a woman in her twenties or thirties in good health and CMV-seropositive.

The V call is TRBV10-3, the J call TRBJ1-1; D gene unclear. Germline CDR1 reads ENHRY; CDR2 reads SYGVKD. The CDR3 is 12 residues long. V shed 7 bases and J shed 4 bases, with 10 bases lying between them. The CDR3 DNA sequence: TGTGCCATCATGGGCGTTGGCACTGAAGCTTTCTTT. Translated: CAIMGVGTEAFF.

This chain joins TRBV28 and TRBJ2-1; 15 bases fit TRBD2. The CDR3 spans 21 residues. Germline V gives CDR1 MDHEN, CDR2 SYDVKM. With V trimmed by 4 bases and J by 0 bases, 13 bases remained unmatched. The DNA of the CDR3 is TGTGCCAGCAGTTATCCAACAAGGACTAGCGGGAGGGTCAGCTCCTACAATGAGCAGTTCTTC. This sequence encodes CASSYPTRTSGRVSSYNEQFF.

The V call is TRBV5-1, the J call TRBJ1-2; D unclear. Germline CDR1 and CDR2: SGHRS and YFSETQ. Trimming shortened V by 0 bases and J by 2 bases, and 8 bases separated the two germline ends. The CDR3 is 14 residues long. CDR3 sequence reads: CASSLDSGNYGYTF. The CDR3 nucleotides read TGCGCCAGCAGCTTGGATTCGGGGAACTATGGCTACACCTTC. The whole variable domain, filled in from reference TRBV5-1 and TRBJ1-2, reads KAGVTQTPRYLIKTRGQQVTLSCSPISGHRSVSWYQQTPGQGLQFLFEYFSETQRNKGNFPGRFSGRQFSNSRSEMNVSTLELGDSALYLCASSLDSGNYGYTFGSGTRLTVV.

The J gene is TRBJ2-7, the V gene TRBV6-5; 8 nucleotides agree with TRBD2. CDR3 size: 15 residues. The germline CDR1 and CDR2 sequences are MNHEY and SVGAGI. Trimming at V came to 0 bases and at J to 2 bases, leaving 3 bases not matched to a gene. The CDR3 bases are TGTGCCAGCAGTTACTCTTGGCGGGGGGCCTACGAGCAGTACTTC. This translates into CASSYSWRGAYEQYF.

In nucleotides, the CDR3 is TGTGCCAGCAGCTTCAATACAGGTTCTGGGGATGAAGCTTTCTTT. Residues: CASSFNTGSGDEAFF. The chain joins TRBV11-2 to TRBJ1-1; perhaps TRBD1 as D (5 bases). The CDR3 consists of 15 residues. Germline loops: CDR1 SGHAT, CDR2 FQNNGV. Trimming left V 3 bases short and J 7 bases short, with 18 bases between.

This sequence joins TRBV4-3 and TRBJ2-6; no definite D call. In germline, CDR1 is LGHNA, CDR2 YSLEER. The germline V and J ends were trimmed by 4 bases and 0 bases, with 7 bases remaining between them. CDR3 size: 15 residues. DNA for the CDR3: TGCGCCAGCAGCCCCGAGGACTCTGGGGCCAACGTCCTGACTTTC. It encodes CASSPEDSGANVLTF.

The genes are TRBV5-3 and TRBJ2-2; TRBD1 agrees at 7 bases. TRBV5-3 is annotated as an ORF whose role is uncertain. The CDR3 is made up of 15 amino acids. Losses at the gene ends were 7 bases for V and 4 bases for J; bases not matched to a gene: 10. This chain's CDR3 is CARAVTGLRTGELFF. The CDR3 nucleotides are TGTGCCAGAGCTGTGACAGGGCTCCGCACCGGGGAGCTGTTTTTT.

The V call is TRBV6-5, the J call TRBJ2-7; 10 bases line up with TRBD1. In germline, CDR1 is MNHEY, CDR2 SVGAGI. The CDR3 length is 15 residues. V dropped 8 bases and J dropped 1; count of bases not matched to a gene: 8. DNA of the CDR3: TGTGCCAGCCATGGGGACAGGGGCGCGTCCTACGAGCAGTACTTC. Encoded protein: CASHGDRGASYEQYF.

The V and J genes are TRBV7-2 and TRBJ1-1, with no clear D. CDR1 is SGHTA and CDR2 is FQGNSA in the germline V gene. CDR3 size: 16 residues. Trimming pared 1 base from V and 1 base from J, leaving 13 bases between. The CDR3 sequence: CASSLVGQAPNTEAFF. The CDR3 DNA reads as TGTGCCAGCAGCTTAGTTGGGCAGGCACCGAACACTGAAGCTTTCTTT.

The rearrangement joins TRBV30 to TRBJ2-5; 8 bases are a match to TRBD2. The CDR3 runs to 11 residues. V dropped 6 bases and J dropped 5; count of bases not matched to a gene: 2. The V gene's germline CDR1 is GTSNPN and CDR2 SVGIG (reference sequence). CDR3 sequence: CACQRGETQYF. CDR3 nucleotides: TGTGCCTGCCAGCGGGGGGAGACCCAGTACTTC. Complete variable domain (other parts from reference TRBV30 and TRBJ2-5): SQTIHQWPATLVQPVGSPLSLECTVEGTSNPNLYWYRQAAGRGLQLLFYSVGIGQISSEVPQNLSASRPQDRQFILSSKKLLLSDSGFYLCACQRGETQYFGPGTRLLVL.